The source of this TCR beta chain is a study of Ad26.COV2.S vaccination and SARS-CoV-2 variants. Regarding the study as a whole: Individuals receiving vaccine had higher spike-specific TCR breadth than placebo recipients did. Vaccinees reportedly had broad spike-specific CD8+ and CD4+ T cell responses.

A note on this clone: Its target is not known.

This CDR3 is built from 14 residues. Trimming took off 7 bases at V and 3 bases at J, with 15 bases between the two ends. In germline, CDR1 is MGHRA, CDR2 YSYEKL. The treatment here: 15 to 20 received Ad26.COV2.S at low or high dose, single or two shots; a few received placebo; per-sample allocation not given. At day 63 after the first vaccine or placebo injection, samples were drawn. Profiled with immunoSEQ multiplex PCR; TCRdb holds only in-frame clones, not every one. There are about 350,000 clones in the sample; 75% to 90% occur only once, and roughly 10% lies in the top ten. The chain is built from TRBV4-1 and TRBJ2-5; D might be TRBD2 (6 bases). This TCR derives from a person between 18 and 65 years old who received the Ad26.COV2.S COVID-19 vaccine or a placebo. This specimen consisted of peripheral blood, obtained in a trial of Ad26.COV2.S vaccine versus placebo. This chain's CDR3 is CASTPSPGEETQYF. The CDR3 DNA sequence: TGCGCCAGCACCCCCAGCCCGGGAGAAGAGACCCAGTACTTC.